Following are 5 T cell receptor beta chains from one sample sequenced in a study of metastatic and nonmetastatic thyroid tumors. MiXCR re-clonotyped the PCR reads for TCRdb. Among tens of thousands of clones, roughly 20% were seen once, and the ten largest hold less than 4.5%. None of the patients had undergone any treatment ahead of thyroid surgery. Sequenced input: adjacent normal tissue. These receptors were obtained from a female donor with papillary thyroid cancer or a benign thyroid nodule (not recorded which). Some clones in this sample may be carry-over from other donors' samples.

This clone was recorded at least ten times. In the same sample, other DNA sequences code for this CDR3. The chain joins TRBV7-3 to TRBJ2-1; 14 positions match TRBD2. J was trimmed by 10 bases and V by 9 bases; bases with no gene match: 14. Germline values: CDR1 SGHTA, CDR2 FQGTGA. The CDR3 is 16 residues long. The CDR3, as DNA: TGTGCCAGTAGCCTAAGGGGGGGACTAGCGGGAGTGGAGCAGTTCTTC. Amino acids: CASSLRGGLAGVEQFF. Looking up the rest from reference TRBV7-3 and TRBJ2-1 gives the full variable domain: GAGVSQTPSNKVTEKGKYVELRCDPISGHTALYWYRQSLGQGPEFLIYFQGTGAADDSGLPNDRFFAVRPEGSVSTLKIQRTERGDSAVYLCASSLRGGLAGVEQFFGPGTRLTVL.

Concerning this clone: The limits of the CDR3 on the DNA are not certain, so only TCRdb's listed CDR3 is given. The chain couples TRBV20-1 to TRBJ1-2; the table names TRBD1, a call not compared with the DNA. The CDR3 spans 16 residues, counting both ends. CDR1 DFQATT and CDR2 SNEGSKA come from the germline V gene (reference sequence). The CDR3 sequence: CSARTDGQGVNYGCTF.

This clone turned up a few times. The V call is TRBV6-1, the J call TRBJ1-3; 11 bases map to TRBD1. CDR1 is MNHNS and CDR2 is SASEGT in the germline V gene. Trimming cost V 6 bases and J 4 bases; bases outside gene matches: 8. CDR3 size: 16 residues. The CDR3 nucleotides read TGTGCCAGCAGACAGACCGGGACAGGGGGAGGAAACACCATATATTTT. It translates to CASRQTGTGGGNTIYF.

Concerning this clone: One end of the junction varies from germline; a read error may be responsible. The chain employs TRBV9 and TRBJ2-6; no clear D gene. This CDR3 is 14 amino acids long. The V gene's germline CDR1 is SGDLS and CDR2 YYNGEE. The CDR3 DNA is TGTTCCAGCAGATCTCTCGTTGGGGCCAACGTCCTGACTTTC. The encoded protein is CSSRSLVGANVLTF. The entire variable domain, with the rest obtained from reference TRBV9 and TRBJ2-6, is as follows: DSGVTQTPKHLITATGQRVTLRCSPRSGDLSVYWYQQSLDQGLQFLIQYYNGEERAKGNILERFSAQQFPDLHSELNLSSLELGDSALYFCSSRSLVGANVLTFGAGSRLTVL.

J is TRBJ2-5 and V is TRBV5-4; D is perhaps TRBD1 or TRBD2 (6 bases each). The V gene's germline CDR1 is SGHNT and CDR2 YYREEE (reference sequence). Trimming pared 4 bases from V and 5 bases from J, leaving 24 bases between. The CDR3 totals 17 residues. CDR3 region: CASSDGGLQALRETQYF. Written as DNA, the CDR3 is TGTGCCAGCAGCGATGGGGGGCTACAGGCATTGCGGGAGACCCAGTACTTC.